The 29 T cell receptor beta chains reported below all come from one sample, sequenced in a study of identical twins. One entry per CDR3 protein, called by TCRdb with MiXCR from the 5' RACE reads. The sample has about 890,000 distinct CDR3 sequences, 12% seen once. These data were also filed under a second study, of yellow fever vaccine responses in identical twins.

The source material was PBMCs. These receptors were obtained from a woman between 18 and 29 years old in good health.

The chain combines TRBV20-1 with TRBJ2-7, with 7 bases that match TRBD2. The length of the CDR3 is 13 residues. Trimming at V came to 6 bases and at J to 2 bases, leaving 7 bases not matched to a gene. The germline V gene encodes CDR1 DFQATT and CDR2 SNEGSKA (reference sequence). In nucleotides, the CDR3 is TGCAGTGCCTGGCAAGCGGGGACCTACGAGCAGTACTTC. It yields the protein CSAWQAGTYEQYF.

In its sample, this clonotype was seen many times. CDR3 residues: CASSSWTDNYGYTF. Written as DNA, the CDR3 is TGCGCCAGCAGCTCGTGGACCGACAACTATGGCTACACCTTC. The rearrangement links TRBV5-1 to TRBJ1-2, with D unclear. This CDR3 spans 14 amino acids. Germline assignment: CDR1 SGHRS and CDR2 YFSETQ. The V end lost 3 bases, the J end lost 2 bases, and 11 bases lay between the germline ends.

This clonotype was picked up many times. The chain's CDR3 is CASSEYRGGETQYF. For the CDR3, the DNA is TGTGCCAGCAGTGAATATCGGGGGGGGGAGACCCAGTACTTC. V is TRBV25-1 and J is TRBJ2-5; 8 bases agree with TRBD2. The V gene's germline CDR1 is MGHDK and CDR2 SYGVNS. The trim removed 0 bases at V and 5 bases at J, leaving 2 bases unmatched. This CDR3 region has 14 residues.

The rearrangement joins TRBV3-1 to TRBJ1-6; unclear D gene. V was clipped by 11 bases and J by 9 bases, with 17 bases between them. From germline, CDR1 is LGHDT and CDR2 YNNKEL (reference sequence). The CDR3 sequence is 13 residues long. The CDR3 DNA sequence: TGTGCCGGCGGGGAAAGCGGAATTTCACCCCTCCACTTT. Residues: CAGGESGISPLHF.

This clonotype came up a few times. J is TRBJ2-2 and V is TRBV19, with 7 bases lining up with TRBD2. The length of the CDR3 is 13 residues. Germline CDR1 is LNHDA and CDR2 is SQIVND (reference sequence). Losses at the gene ends were 7 bases for V and 4 bases for J; bases not matched to a gene: 3. The CDR3 sequence is CASMGGRTGELFF. DNA for the CDR3: TGTGCCAGTATGGGAGGGCGCACCGGGGAGCTGTTTTTT.

V gene TRBV28 combines with J gene TRBJ2-5; D perhaps matches TRBD1 (6 bases). This CDR3 is built from 18 residues. The V gene's germline CDR1 is MDHEN and CDR2 SYDVKM. Trimming removed 6 bases from V and 0 bases from J, with 23 bases in between. The DNA for the CDR3 is TGTGCCAGCAGCATCCTTAGATATAGGGACAACGACCAAGAGACCCAGTACTTC. Its protein product is CASSILRYRDNDQETQYF.

In its sample, this clonotype was seen many times. The chain joins TRBV20-1 to TRBJ2-3, with TRBD1 as a possible D gene (5 bases). Between the trimmed V and J ends, which lost 0 bases and 0 bases, there was a span of 19 bases. Germline V gene data show CDR1 as DFQATT and CDR2 as SNEGSKA (reference sequence). This CDR3 comprises 18 residues. The CDR3 protein is CSARDPRLARASTDTQYF. In DNA, the CDR3 is TGCAGTGCTAGAGATCCCCGCCTCGCCAGGGCCAGCACAGATACGCAGTATTTT.

This rearrangement joins TRBV12-3 or TRBV12-4 to TRBJ2-1; D gene uncertain. V was clipped by 5 bases and J by 8 bases, with 13 bases between them. The CDR3 loop spans 13 amino acids. The CDR3 here is CASSLPYRDEQFF. The CDR3 region has the DNA TGTGCCAGCAGTCTCCCATACCGCGATGAGCAGTTCTTC.

This clonotype was detected a few times. The rearrangement uses TRBV11-2 and TRBJ2-5, with 8 bases aligning to TRBD1. V gave up 5 bases and J gave up 4 bases; unmatched junction bases: 6. Germline CDR1 and CDR2: SGHAT and FQNNGV. The CDR3 covers 14 residues. The CDR3 region has the DNA TGTGCCAGCAGCCGGACAGGGTTCGGAGAGACCCAGTACTTC. Encoded protein: CASSRTGFGETQYF.

This clonotype was detected ten times or more. This rearrangement joins TRBV12-3 or TRBV12-4 to TRBJ2-3; no reliable D call. Trimming took off 3 bases at V and 0 bases at J, with 13 bases between the two ends. There are 16 residues in the CDR3. The CDR3: CASSLRPATSTDTQYF. The CDR3 nucleotides are TGTGCCAGCAGTTTGAGGCCAGCCACTAGCACAGATACGCAGTATTTT.

This clonotype came up a few times. The rearrangement joins TRBV27 to TRBJ1-1; D unclear. Germline CDR1 reads MNHEY; CDR2 reads SMNVEV (reference sequence). Trimming took 7 bases from V and 0 from J, leaving 12 bases between them. The length of the CDR3 is 14 residues. The CDR3 DNA follows: TGTGCCAGCAAGTTTTCCGGAATGAACACTGAAGCTTTCTTT. Its protein product is CASKFSGMNTEAFF.

This clonotype appeared many times. V is TRBV12-3 or TRBV12-4 and J is TRBJ1-1, with D possibly TRBD1 on 5 matching bases. This CDR3 has 15 amino acids. With 2 bases removed from V and 4 bases from J, the gap between germline ends came to 14 bases. CDR3 nucleotide sequence: TGTGCCAGCAGTTTAATGGGGGGAGCCAGCACTGAAGCTTTCTTT. This codes for CASSLMGGASTEAFF.

CDR3 amino acids: CASSPIPGTGAYNEQFF. The CDR3 DNA sequence: TGTGCCAGCAGCCCTATCCCCGGGACAGGAGCCTACAATGAGCAGTTCTTC. The genes are TRBV11-2 and TRBJ2-1, with TRBD1 matching over 8 bases. Germline V gene sequence: CDR1 SGHAT, CDR2 FQNNGV. CDR3 length: 17 amino acids. V lost 5 bases, J lost 2 bases, and 11 bases stayed unmatched. The entire variable domain, with the rest obtained from reference TRBV11-2 and TRBJ2-1, is as follows: EAGVAQSPRYKIIEKRQSVAFWCNPISGHATLYWYQQILGQGPKLLIQFQNNGVVDDSQLPKDRFSAERLKGVDSTLKIQPAKLEDSAVYLCASSPIPGTGAYNEQFFGPGTRLTVL.

In its sample, this clonotype was seen a few times. The chain recombines TRBV7-8 with TRBJ2-7, with D unclear. V was trimmed by 0 bases and J by 4 bases, leaving 7 bases between them. CDR1 is SGHVS and CDR2 is FQNEAQ in the germline V gene. This CDR3 comprises 13 residues. The CDR3 DNA sequence: TGTGCCAGCAGCTTAGCCATCGAGTACGAGCAGTACTTC. This encodes CASSLAIEYEQYF.

This clonotype was recorded many times. The DNA for the CDR3 is TGTGCCACCAGCAGAGACCTCAACGAAGCTTTCTTT. Amino acids: CATSRDLNEAFF. V usage is TRBV15 and J usage is TRBJ1-1; D call uncertain. CDR1 LNHNV and CDR2 YYDKDF come from the germline V gene (reference sequence). There are 12 residues in the CDR3. The germline V and J ends were trimmed by 0 bases and 8 bases, with 7 bases remaining between them.

V gene TRBV4-1 combines with J gene TRBJ2-7; possibly TRBD1 for D (6 bases). In germline, CDR1 is MGHRA, CDR2 YSYEKL. Trimming left V 0 bases short and J 6 bases short, with 18 bases between. The CDR3 runs 16 residues. The CDR3 is CASSQDGTGTSREQYF. The CDR3 nucleotides are TGCGCCAGCAGCCAAGACGGGACCGGGACAAGCCGCGAGCAGTACTTC.

This clonotype was counted only a few times. The J gene is TRBJ2-2, the V gene TRBV20-1; D uncertain. The V and J ends lost 1 base and 3 bases respectively, with 9 bases between them. From germline, CDR1 is DFQATT and CDR2 SNEGSKA (reference sequence). This CDR3 comprises 14 residues. The CDR3 is CSARAPLDTGELFF. In DNA form, the CDR3 reads TGCAGTGCTAGAGCCCCTCTAGACACCGGGGAGCTGTTTTTT.

This clonotype was observed many times. The chain couples TRBV5-1 to TRBJ1-1; 8 bases match TRBD1. CDR3 length equals 14 residues. V dropped 7 bases and J dropped 0; count of bases not matched to a gene: 5. Germline assignment: CDR1 SGHRS and CDR2 YFSETQ. CDR3 protein: CASRQGTLNTEAFF. The CDR3 bases are TGCGCCAGCCGACAGGGGACATTGAACACTGAAGCTTTCTTT. Complete variable domain (other parts from reference TRBV5-1 and TRBJ1-1): KAGVTQTPRYLIKTRGQQVTLSCSPISGHRSVSWYQQTPGQGLQFLFEYFSETQRNKGNFPGRFSGRQFSNSRSEMNVSTLELGDSALYLCASRQGTLNTEAFFGQGTRLTVV.

The genes are TRBV5-1 and TRBJ2-1, with 11 bases that match TRBD1. The germline CDR1 and CDR2 sequences are SGHRS and YFSETQ. There are 16 residues in the CDR3. V shed 4 bases, J shed 5 bases, and the junction held 8 bases outside the gene matches. CDR3 DNA: TGCGCCAGCAGCCGACAGCCGGGACAGGGGGACAATGAGCAGTTCTTC. This encodes CASSRQPGQGDNEQFF. Using reference TRBV5-1 and TRBJ2-1 for the parts outside the CDR3, the full variable domain is KAGVTQTPRYLIKTRGQQVTLSCSPISGHRSVSWYQQTPGQGLQFLFEYFSETQRNKGNFPGRFSGRQFSNSRSEMNVSTLELGDSALYLCASSRQPGQGDNEQFFGPGTRLTVL.

This clonotype turned up a few times. The gene calls are TRBV4-1 and TRBJ2-5; D not certain. In germline, CDR1 is MGHRA, CDR2 YSYEKL. V lost 1 base to trimming and J lost 5 bases, with 8 bases between them. The CDR3 length is 13 residues. The DNA of the CDR3 is TGCGCCAGCAGCCAAGGGGATTGGGAGACCCAGTACTTC. As protein: CASSQGDWETQYF.

This clonotype was seen repeatedly, ten times or more. The chain links TRBV20-1 to TRBJ2-2; 10 nucleotides agree with TRBD1. Germline CDR1 and CDR2: DFQATT and SNEGSKA (reference sequence). The CDR3 extends over 17 amino acids. Trimming at V came to 0 bases and at J to 4 bases, leaving 8 bases not matched to a gene. The CDR3 reads CSARDGDRGEGTGELFF. In nucleotides, the CDR3 is TGCAGTGCTAGAGATGGGGACAGGGGAGAGGGCACCGGGGAGCTGTTTTTT.

The chain employs TRBV20-1 and TRBJ1-2; D gene unclear. CDR3 length: 10 amino acids. The germline V gene encodes CDR1 DFQATT and CDR2 SNEGSKA (reference sequence). V was shortened by 6 bases and J by 9 bases, with 11 bases between the two germline ends. The CDR3 DNA is TGCAGTGCACCCCCCCCCAGCTACACCTTC. Translating gives CSAPPPSYTF.

In this sample, this clonotype turned up a few times. The genes are TRBV2 and TRBJ2-7; no clear D gene. The CDR3 runs to 14 residues. The V gene lost 7 bases and the J gene lost 5 bases, with 18 bases spanning the gap. Germline lookup yields CDR1 SNHLY and CDR2 FYNNEI. CDR3 sequence reads: CASIKRWLDDEQYF. The DNA of the CDR3 is TGTGCCAGCATTAAAAGATGGCTGGACGACGAGCAGTACTTC.

This clonotype was counted ten times or more. CDR3 in amino acids: CASSLAGGYEQYF. The DNA of the CDR3 is TGTGCCAGCAGTTTAGCGGGAGGCTACGAGCAGTACTTC. The chain joins TRBV12-3 or TRBV12-4 to TRBJ2-7; TRBD2 might be the D (6 bases). Deletions cut 0 bases from V and 3 bases from J, with 6 bases between. The CDR3 is 13 residues long.

The V call is TRBV11-2, the J call TRBJ2-7; D is undetermined. The CDR3 extends over 12 amino acids. The V and J ends lost 5 bases and 7 bases respectively, with 12 bases between them. Germline V gives CDR1 SGHAT, CDR2 FQNNGV. The CDR3 nucleotides are TGTGCCAGCAGCCTCTACCGAATGGAGCAGTACTTC. Amino acids: CASSLYRMEQYF.

This chain joins TRBV12-3 or TRBV12-4 and TRBJ2-5, with D maybe TRBD2 (6 bases). Deletions cut 7 bases from V and 5 bases from J, with 14 bases between. This CDR3 spans 13 amino acids. The CDR3 spells CASTMEGEETQYF. The CDR3 nucleotides read TGTGCCAGCACCATGGAGGGAGAGGAGACCCAGTACTTC.

This clonotype turned up a few times. V gene TRBV11-2 combines with J gene TRBJ2-2, with 9 bases aligning to TRBD1. Trimming cost V 5 bases and J 5 bases; bases outside gene matches: 15. Germline lookup yields CDR1 SGHAT and CDR2 FQNNGV. This CDR3 is 18 amino acids long. This CDR3 is CASSPSRAGQGRTGELFF. The CDR3 nucleotides are TGTGCCAGCAGCCCAAGTCGGGCGGGACAGGGAAGAACCGGGGAGCTGTTTTTT.

The sample holds many counts of this clonotype. The V and J genes are TRBV12-3 or TRBV12-4 and TRBJ1-1; 7 nucleotides match TRBD1. This CDR3 region has 15 residues. V was pared by 3 bases and J by 0 bases, with 4 bases of the junction left unmatched. CDR3 sequence: CASSFSGQMNTEAFF. CDR3 nucleotide sequence: TGTGCCAGCAGTTTTTCGGGACAGATGAACACTGAAGCTTTCTTT.

This rearrangement joins TRBV4-1 to TRBJ2-3, with a possible D match to TRBD1 (5 bases). The CDR3 is 14 amino acids. With 1 base removed from V and 4 bases from J, the gap between germline ends came to 9 bases. Germline CDR1 is MGHRA and CDR2 is YSYEKL. CDR3 residues: CASSQVRVADTQYF. The CDR3 DNA follows: TGCGCCAGCAGCCAAGTCAGGGTAGCAGATACGCAGTATTTT.